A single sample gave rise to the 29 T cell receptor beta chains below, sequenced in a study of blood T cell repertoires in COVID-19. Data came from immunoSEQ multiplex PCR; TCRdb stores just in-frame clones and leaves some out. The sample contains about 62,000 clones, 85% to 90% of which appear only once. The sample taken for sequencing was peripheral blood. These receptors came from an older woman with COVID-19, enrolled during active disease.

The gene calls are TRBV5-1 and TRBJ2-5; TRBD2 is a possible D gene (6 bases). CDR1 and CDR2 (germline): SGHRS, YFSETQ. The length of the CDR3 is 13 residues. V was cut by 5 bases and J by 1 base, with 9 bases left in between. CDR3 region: CASSYGGQETQYF. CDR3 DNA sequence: TGCGCCAGCAGTTACGGGGGCCAAGAGACCCAGTACTTC.

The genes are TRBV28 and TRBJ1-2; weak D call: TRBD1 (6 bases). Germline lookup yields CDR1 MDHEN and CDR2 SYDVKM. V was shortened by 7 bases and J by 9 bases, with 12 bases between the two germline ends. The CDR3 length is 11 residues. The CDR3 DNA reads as TGTGCCAGCACCGCAGGGGTGAGCTACACCTTC. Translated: CASTAGVSYTF.

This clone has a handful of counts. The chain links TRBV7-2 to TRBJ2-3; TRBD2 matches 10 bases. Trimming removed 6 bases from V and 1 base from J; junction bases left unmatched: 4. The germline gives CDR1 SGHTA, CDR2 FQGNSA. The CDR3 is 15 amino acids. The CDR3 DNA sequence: TGTGCCAGCAGTCCCGGGACTAGCGGCACAGATACGCAGTATTTT. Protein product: CASSPGTSGTDTQYF. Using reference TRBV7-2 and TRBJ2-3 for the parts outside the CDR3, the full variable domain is GAGVSQSPSNKVTEKGKDVELRCDPISGHTALYWYRQSLGQGLEFLIYFQGNSAPDKSGLPSDRFSAERTGGSVSTLTIQRTQQEDSAVYLCASSPGTSGTDTQYFGPGTRLTVL.

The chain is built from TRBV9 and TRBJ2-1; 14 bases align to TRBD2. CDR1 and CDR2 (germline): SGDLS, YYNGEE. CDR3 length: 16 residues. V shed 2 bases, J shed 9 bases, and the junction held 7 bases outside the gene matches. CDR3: CASSVGLAGVGSEQFF. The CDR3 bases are TGTGCCAGCAGCGTGGGACTAGCGGGAGTGGGTAGTGAGCAGTTCTTC.

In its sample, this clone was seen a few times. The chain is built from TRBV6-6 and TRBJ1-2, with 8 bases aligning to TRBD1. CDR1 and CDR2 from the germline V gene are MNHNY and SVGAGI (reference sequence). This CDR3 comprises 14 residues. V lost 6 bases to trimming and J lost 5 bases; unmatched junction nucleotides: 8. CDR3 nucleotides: TGTGCCAGCAGCCTTGGGACAGGCACATATGGCTACACCTTC. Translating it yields CASSLGTGTYGYTF.

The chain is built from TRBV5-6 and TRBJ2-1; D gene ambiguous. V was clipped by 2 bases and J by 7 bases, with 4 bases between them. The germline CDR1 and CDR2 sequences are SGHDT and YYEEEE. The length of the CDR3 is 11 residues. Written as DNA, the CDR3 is TGTGCCAGCAGCTTTTATAATGAGCAGTTCTTC. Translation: CASSFYNEQFF. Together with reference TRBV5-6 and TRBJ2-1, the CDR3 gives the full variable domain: DAGVTQSPTHLIKTRGQQVTLRCSPKSGHDTVSWYQQALGQGPQFIFQYYEEEERQRGNFPDRFSGHQFPNYSSELNVNALLLGDSALYLCASSFYNEQFFGPGTRLTVL.

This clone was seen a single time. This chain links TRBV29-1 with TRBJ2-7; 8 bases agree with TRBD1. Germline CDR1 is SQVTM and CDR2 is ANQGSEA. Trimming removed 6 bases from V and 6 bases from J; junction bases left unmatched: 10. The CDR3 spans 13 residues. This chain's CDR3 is CSVVEDRDGEQYF. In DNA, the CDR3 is TGCAGCGTCGTTGAGGACAGGGACGGCGAGCAGTACTTC.

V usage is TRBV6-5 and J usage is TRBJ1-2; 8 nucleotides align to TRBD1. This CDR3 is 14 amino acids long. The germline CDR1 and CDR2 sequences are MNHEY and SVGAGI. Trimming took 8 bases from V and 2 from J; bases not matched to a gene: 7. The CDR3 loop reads CASVRYRGNYGYTF. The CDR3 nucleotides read TGTGCCAGCGTCCGATACAGGGGGAACTATGGCTACACCTTC.

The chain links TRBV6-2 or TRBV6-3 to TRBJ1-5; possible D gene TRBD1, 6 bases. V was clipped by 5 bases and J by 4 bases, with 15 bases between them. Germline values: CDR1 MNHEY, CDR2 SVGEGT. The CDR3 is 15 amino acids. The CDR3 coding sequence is TGTGCCAGCAGTCCGTGGATGGGGGCTAATCAGCCCCAGCATTTT. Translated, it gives CASSPWMGANQPQHF.

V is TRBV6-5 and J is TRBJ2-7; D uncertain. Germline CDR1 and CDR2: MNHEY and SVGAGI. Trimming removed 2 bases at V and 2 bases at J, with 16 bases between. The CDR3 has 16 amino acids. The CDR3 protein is CASSYRVAAGAYEQYF. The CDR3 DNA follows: TGTGCCAGCAGTTACCGGGTGGCTGCTGGTGCCTACGAGCAGTACTTC.

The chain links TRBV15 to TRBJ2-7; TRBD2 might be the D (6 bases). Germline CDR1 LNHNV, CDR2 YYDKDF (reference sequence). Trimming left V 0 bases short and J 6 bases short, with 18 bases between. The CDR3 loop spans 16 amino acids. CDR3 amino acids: CATSRDLGRMGGEQYF. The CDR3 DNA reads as TGTGCCACCAGCAGAGATCTTGGGCGTATGGGAGGCGAGCAGTACTTC.

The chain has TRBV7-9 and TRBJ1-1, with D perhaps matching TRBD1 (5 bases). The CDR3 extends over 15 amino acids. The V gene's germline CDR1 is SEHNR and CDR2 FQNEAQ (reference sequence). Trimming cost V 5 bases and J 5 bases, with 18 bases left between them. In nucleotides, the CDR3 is TGTGCCAGCAGCCCCCCTGGGGCAGGTCGGACTGAAGCTTTCTTT. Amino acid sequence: CASSPPGAGRTEAFF.

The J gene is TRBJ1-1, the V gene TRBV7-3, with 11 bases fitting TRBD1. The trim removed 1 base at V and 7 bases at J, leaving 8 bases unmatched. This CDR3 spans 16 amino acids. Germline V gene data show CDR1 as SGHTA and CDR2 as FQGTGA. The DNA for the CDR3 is TGTGCCAGCAGCTTAAAGGAAAGGGACAGGGGGATTGAAGCTTTCTTT. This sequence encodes CASSLKERDRGIEAFF.

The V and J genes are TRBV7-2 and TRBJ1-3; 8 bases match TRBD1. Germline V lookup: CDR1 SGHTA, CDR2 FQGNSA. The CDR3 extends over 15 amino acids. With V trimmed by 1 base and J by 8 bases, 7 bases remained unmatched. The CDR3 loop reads CASSLEAGGGHTIYF. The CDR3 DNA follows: TGTGCCAGCAGCTTAGAGGCAGGGGGCGGACACACCATATATTTT.

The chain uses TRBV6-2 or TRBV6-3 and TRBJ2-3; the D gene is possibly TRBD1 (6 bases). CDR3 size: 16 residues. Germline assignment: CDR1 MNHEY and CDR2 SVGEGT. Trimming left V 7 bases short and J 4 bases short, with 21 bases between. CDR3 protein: CASIPIRGSSADTQYF. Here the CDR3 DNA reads TGTGCCAGCATCCCAATCAGGGGTTCGTCGGCAGATACGCAGTATTTT.

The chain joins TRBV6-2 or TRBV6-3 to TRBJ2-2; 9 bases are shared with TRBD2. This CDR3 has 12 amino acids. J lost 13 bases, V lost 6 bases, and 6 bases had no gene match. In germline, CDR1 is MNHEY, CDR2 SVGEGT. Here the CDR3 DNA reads TGTGCCAGCAGCATGGGACTAGCTGGGCTGTTTTTT. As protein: CASSMGLAGLFF.

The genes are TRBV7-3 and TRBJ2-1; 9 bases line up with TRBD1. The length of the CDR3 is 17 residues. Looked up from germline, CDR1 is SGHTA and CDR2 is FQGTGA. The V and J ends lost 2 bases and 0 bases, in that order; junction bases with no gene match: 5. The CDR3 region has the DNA TGTGCCAGCAGCTTAGACAGGGGGGGATACTCCTACAATGAGCAGTTCTTC. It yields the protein CASSLDRGGYSYNEQFF.

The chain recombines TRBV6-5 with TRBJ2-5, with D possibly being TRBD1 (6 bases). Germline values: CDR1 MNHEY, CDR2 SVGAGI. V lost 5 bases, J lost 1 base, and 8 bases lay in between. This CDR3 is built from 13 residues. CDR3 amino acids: CASSRTVQETQYF. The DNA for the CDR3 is TGTGCCAGCAGTCGGACAGTCCAAGAGACCCAGTACTTC.

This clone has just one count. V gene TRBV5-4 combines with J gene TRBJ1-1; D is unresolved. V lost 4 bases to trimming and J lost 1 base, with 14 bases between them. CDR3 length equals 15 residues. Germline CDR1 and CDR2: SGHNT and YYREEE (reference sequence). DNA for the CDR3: TGTGCCAGCAGCCCGCGGGGTCGGGGGAACACTGAAGCTTTCTTT. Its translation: CASSPRGRGNTEAFF. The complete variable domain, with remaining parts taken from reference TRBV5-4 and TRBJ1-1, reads ETGVTQSPTHLIKTRGQQVTLRCSSQSGHNTVSWYQQALGQGPQFIFQYYREEENGRGNFPPRFSGLQFPNYSSELNVNALELDDSALYLCASSPRGRGNTEAFFGQGTRLTVV.

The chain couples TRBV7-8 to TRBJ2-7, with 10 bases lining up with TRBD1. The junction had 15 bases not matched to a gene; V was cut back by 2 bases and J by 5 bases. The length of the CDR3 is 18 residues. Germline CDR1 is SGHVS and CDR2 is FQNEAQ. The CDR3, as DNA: TGTGCCAGCAGCTTACAGACGGTCCGGGGACAGGGGTTTCACGAGCAGTACTTC. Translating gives CASSLQTVRGQGFHEQYF.

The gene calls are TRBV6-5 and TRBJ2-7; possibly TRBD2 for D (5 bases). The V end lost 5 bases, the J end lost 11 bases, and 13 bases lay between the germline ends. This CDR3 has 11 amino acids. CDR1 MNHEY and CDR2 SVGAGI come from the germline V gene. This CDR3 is CASSPGIREYF. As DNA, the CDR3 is TGTGCCAGCAGTCCCGGGATCCGGGAGTACTTC.

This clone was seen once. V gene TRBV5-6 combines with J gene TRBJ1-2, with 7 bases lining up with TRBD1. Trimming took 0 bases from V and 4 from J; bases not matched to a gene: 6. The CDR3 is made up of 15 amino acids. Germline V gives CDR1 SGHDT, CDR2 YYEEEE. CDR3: CASSLEGRGAYGYTF. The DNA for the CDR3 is TGTGCCAGCAGCTTGGAAGGCAGGGGGGCCTATGGCTACACCTTC.

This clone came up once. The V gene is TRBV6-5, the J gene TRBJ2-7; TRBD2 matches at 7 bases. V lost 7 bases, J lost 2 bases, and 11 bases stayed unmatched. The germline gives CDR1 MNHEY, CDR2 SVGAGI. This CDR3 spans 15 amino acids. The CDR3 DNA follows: TGTGCCAGCATCCGAGGGCGGGGGAACGCCTACGAGCAGTACTTC. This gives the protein CASIRGRGNAYEQYF.

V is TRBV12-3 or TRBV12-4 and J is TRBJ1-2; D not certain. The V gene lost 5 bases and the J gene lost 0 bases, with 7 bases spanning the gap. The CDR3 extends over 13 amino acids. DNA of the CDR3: TGTGCCAGCAGTATACCGGCTAACTATGGCTACACCTTC. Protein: CASSIPANYGYTF.

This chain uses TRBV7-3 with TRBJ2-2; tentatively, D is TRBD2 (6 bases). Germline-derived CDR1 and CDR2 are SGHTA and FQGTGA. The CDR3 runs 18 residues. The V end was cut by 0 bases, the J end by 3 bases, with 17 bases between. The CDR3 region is CASSLTRLTRSHTGELFF. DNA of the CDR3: TGTGCCAGCAGCTTAACGAGGTTGACTAGAAGTCACACCGGGGAGCTGTTTTTT.

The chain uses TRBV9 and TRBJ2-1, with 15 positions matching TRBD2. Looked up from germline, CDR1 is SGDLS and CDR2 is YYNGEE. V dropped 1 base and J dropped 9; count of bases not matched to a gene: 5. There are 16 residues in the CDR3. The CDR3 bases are TGTGCCAGCAGCGTACTGGGACTAGCGGGAGGCAGTGAGCAGTTCTTC. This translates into CASSVLGLAGGSEQFF.

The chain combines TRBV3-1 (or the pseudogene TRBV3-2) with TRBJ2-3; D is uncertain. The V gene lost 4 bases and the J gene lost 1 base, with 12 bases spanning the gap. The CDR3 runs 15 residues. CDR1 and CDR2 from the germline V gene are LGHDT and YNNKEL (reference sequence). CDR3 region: CASSPDHRGTDTQYF. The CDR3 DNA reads TGTGCCAGCAGCCCTGACCACAGAGGCACAGATACGCAGTATTTT.

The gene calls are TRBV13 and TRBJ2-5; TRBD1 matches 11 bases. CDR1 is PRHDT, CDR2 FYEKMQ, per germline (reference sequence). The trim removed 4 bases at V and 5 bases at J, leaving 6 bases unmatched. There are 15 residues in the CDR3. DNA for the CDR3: TGTGCCAGCAGCTCGGACAGGGGGCTTTCGGAGACCCAGTACTTC. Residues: CASSSDRGLSETQYF.

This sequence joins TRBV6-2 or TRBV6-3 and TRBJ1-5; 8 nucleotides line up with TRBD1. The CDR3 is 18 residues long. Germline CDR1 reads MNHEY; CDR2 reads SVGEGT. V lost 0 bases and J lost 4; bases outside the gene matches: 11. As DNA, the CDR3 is TGTGCCAGCAGTTACTCGACAGGGGCAGTTTTTAGTAATCAGCCCCAGCATTTT. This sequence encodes CASSYSTGAVFSNQPQHF.